Included here is one T cell receptor beta chain sequence, with context. No antigen is known for it. This specimen comes from a study of OX40 agonist ivuxolimab in advanced cancers. Looking at the study overall: Patients received ivuxolimab, an intravenous treatment, every 2 weeks at 0.01 to 10 mg/kg. Patients in dose escalation had liver, melanoma, kidney or head and neck cancers. General study findings and limits: Patients who responded partially at 0.1-3.0 mg/kg showed clonal expansion ranking among the lowest. No determination was made of the antigen specificity of the expanded peripheral T cells.

Libraries were prepared by immunoSEQ multiplex PCR; TCRdb keeps only in-frame clonotypes and omits some of them. The sample has about 50,000 clones, around nine tenths seen once. The source of this sequence is an adult with an advanced solid tumor such as melanoma, head and neck, liver or kidney cancer. The specimen was CD4+ or CD8+ T cells sorted from blood, collected in a trial of the OX40 agonist ivuxolimab.

The CDR3 is CASSLESQRERYEQYF. DNA of the CDR3: TGTGCCAGCAGTTTGGAGTCCCAGCGGGAGCGGTACGAGCAGTACTTC. This chain uses TRBV28 with TRBJ2-7; TRBD2 agrees at 8 bases. This CDR3 comprises 16 residues. The germline CDR1 and CDR2 sequences are MDHEN and SYDVKM. V lost 3 bases and J lost 4; bases outside the gene matches: 11.